These 3 T cell receptor beta chains were sequenced from one sample in a study of blood T cell repertoires in COVID-19. Generated by immunoSEQ multiplex PCR, the TCRdb table keeps only in-frame clones and is missing some. The sample gives approximately 77,000 clones, approximately 90% of which show up once; approximately 4.4% is in the top ten. Sequencing used peripheral blood. The receptors derive from a man in his forties or fifties with active COVID-19.

There are a few counts of this clone. This chain links TRBV5-1 with TRBJ1-3, with D tentatively TRBD1 (5 bases). The V end lost 3 bases, the J end lost 4 bases, and 23 bases lay between the germline ends. Germline CDR1 is SGHRS and CDR2 is YFSETQ. This CDR3 is 18 amino acids long. CDR3 bases: TGCGCCAGCAGCTACTCCAGCCCCCTGGGGGGTATCGGAAACACCATATATTTT. Translated: CASSYSSPLGGIGNTIYF.

This clone was observed a handful of times. V usage is TRBV2 and J usage is TRBJ2-5; D possibly corresponds to TRBD1 (5 bases). Deletions cut 6 bases from V and 3 bases from J, with 20 bases between. Germline CDR1 reads SNHLY; CDR2 reads FYNNEI. The CDR3 runs to 16 residues. The CDR3 DNA reads as TGTGCCAGCAGCATCCTCCCAGGGCCGATAAAAGAGACCCAGTACTTC. Translating gives CASSILPGPIKETQYF.

The chain employs TRBV20-1 and TRBJ1-1; 7 nucleotides agree with TRBD1. The length of the CDR3 is 13 residues. Germline-derived CDR1 and CDR2 are DFQATT and SNEGSKA (reference sequence). The V segment lost 3 bases and the J segment 6 bases; nucleotides outside the gene matches: 7. CDR3 in amino acids: CSASINRGSEAFF. CDR3 DNA: TGCAGTGCTAGTATTAACAGGGGATCTGAAGCTTTCTTT.